This T cell receptor beta chain was identified in a study of blood T cell repertoires in COVID-19. On the study more broadly: Sites across the United States, Italy and Spain contributed samples from acute and convalescent COVID-19.

In the study's own analysis: Reference gene primer amplification gave estimated nucleated cell counts. Sequenced by immunoSEQ multiplex PCR; TCRdb stores in-frame clones only, minus some. V and J calls and clone size are as listed in that table; D and trimming were resolved from the DNA. The data hold 300,000 to 350,000 clones, with approximately 89% observed a single time. This CDR3 region has 16 residues. Germline V CDR1 and CDR2: SGHAT, FQNNGV. Trimming took 3 bases from V and 3 from J, leaving 14 bases between them. Sequenced material: peripheral blood. The TCR sequence derives from a woman aged 60 to 75 with COVID-19, enrolled during active disease. The chain carries TRBV11-2 and TRBJ1-4; D may be TRBD1 (5 bases). The CDR3 coding sequence is TGTGCCAGCAGCTTGGGGCCTGGCGGCTCTAATGAAAAACTGTTTTTT. Protein: CASSLGPGGSNEKLFF.